The T cell receptor beta chain described here comes from a study of T cell repertoires in cytomegalovirus infection. Study information: Public TCR beta signatures indicated both CMV infection and matching HLA type.

Remarks on this clonotype: Its antigen is still unknown.

Study-level results: People with CMV and the relevant HLA were identified by cumulative public TCR beta family frequency. The study found HLA-C-restricted CMV-specific TCR beta clonotypes dominating the ex vivo response.

After removal of 5 bases from V and 4 bases from J, the junction contained 9 bases not matched to a gene. Germline loops: CDR1 SNHLY, CDR2 FYNNEI. The CDR3 spans 15 residues. From the reads, TCRdb called clonotypes with MiXCR, one entry per CDR3 protein. Of 900,000 to 950,000 distinct CDR3 sequences in the sample, around 31% are singletons; the top ten hold over 11%. The receptor's source is a human donor in good health (CMV status not recorded). Some clones in this sample may be carry-over from other donors' samples. The chain carries TRBV2 and TRBJ1-2, with 8 bases identical to TRBD1. The specimen was cultured CD8+ T cells from PBMCs, collected from culture after CMV antigen stimulation. CDR3 sequence reads: CASSSDRANGYGYTF. In nucleotides, the CDR3 is TGTGCCAGCAGTTCGGACAGGGCAAACGGCTATGGCTACACCTTC.